This TCR beta chain was identified during a study of blood T cell repertoires in COVID-19. In the authors' workflow: How many nucleated cells were present was estimated from reference gene primer amplification. This table comes from immunoSEQ multiplex PCR, and its TCRdb copy is limited to in-frame clones, with some not included. That table supplies the V and J calls and clone size; D and trimming were determined from the DNA. The profile shows 250,000 or so clones, around 93% of them singletons. This clone appeared a single time. Participants came from 24 US areas, aged roughly 18 to 95 years. Cohorts were assigned according to the clinical history that participants reported. Exposed participants came across a COVID-19 case within 2 weeks before study entry. The CDR3 loop spans 18 amino acids. Unmatched junction bases numbered 9, after V lost 4 bases and J lost 0 bases. Germline CDR1 is LGHDT and CDR2 is YNNKEL (reference sequence).

The sample consisted of PBMCs or T cells enriched from blood (not recorded which). The clonotype was recovered from a man aged 40-55 years who had been exposed to COVID-19. The genes are TRBV3-1 (or the pseudogene TRBV3-2) and TRBJ1-3, with 10 positions matching TRBD1. CDR3 sequence (DNA): TGTGCCAGCAGCCCCCGGGACAGGGGCCTCAGCTCTGGAAACACCATATATTTT. It is translated as CASSPRDRGLSSGNTIYF.